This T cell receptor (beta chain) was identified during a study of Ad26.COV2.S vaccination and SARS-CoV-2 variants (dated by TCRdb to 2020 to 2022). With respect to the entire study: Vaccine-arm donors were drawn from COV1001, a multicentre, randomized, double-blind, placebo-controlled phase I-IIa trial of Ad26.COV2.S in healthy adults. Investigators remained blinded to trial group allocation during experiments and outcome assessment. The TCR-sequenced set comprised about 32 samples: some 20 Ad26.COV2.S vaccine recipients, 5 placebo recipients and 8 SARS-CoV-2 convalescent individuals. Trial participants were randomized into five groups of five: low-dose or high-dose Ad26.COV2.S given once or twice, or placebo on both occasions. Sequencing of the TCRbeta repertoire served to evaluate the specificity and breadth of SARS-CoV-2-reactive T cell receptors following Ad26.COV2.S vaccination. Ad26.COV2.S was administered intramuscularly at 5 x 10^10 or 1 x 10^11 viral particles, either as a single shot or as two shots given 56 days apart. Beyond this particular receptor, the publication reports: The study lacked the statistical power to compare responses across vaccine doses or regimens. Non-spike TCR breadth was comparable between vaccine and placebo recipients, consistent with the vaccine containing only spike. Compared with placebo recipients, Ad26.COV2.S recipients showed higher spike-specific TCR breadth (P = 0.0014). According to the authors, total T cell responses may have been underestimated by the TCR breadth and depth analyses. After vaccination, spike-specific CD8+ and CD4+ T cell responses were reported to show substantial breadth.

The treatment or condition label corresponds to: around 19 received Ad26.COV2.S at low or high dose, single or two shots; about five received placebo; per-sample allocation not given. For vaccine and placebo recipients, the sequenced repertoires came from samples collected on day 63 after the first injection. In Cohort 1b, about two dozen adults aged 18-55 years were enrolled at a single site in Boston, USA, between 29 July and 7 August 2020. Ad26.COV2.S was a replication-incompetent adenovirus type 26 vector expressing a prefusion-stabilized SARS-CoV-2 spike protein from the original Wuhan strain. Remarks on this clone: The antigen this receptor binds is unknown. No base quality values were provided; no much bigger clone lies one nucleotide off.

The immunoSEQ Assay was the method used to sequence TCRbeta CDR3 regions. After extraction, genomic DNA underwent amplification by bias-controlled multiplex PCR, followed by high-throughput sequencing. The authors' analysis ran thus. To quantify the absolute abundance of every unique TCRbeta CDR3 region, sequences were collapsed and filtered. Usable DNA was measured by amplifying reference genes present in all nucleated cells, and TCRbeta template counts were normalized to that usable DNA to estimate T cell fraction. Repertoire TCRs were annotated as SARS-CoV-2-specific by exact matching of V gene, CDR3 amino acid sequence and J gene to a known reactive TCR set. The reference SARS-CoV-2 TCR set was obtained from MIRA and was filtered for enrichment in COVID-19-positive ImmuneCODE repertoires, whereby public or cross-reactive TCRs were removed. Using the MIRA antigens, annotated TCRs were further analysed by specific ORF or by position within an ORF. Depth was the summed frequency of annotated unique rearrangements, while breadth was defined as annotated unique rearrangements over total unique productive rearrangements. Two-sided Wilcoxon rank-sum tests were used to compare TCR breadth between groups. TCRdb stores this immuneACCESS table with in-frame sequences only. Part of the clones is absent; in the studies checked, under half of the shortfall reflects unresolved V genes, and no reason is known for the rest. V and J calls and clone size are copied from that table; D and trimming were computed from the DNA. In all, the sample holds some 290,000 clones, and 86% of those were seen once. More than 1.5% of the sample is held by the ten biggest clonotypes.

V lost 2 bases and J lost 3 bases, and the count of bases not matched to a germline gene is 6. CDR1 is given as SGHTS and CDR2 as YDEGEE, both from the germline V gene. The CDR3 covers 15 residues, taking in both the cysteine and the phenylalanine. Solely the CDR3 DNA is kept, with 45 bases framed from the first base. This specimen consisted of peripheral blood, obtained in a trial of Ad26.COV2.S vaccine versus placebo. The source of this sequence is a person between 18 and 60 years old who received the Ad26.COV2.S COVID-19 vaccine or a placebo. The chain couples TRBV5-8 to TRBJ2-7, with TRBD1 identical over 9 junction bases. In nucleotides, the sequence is TGTGCCAGCAGCTTTAGCCGGGACAGGGTCTACGAGCAGTACTTC. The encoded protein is CASSFSRDRVYEQYF. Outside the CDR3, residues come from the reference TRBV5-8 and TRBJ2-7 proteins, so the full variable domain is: EAGVTQSPTHLIKTRGQQATLRCSPISGHTSVYWYQQALGLGLQFLLWYDEGEERNRGNFPPRFSGRQFPNYSSELNVNALELEDSALYLCASSFSRDRVYEQYFGPGTRLTVT.